This is a list of T cell receptor beta chains from one sample in a study of cytomegalovirus exposure and HLA in healthy donors. Generated by immunoSEQ multiplex PCR, the TCRdb table keeps only in-frame clones and is missing some. The top ten hold around 4.1% of the sample, which has about 100,000 clones, roughly 79% seen once. The sample comprised PBMCs. Receptors were obtained from a man between 40 and 49 years old in good health and CMV-seronegative. The CDR3 runs from the conserved cysteine through the conserved F or W. A D gene is named only where the DNA matches it firmly. A row's size may be missing; if present it is once, few, many or a size class.

CDR3nt: TGTGCCAGCAGTGAAAGCGCGACCCTTGAAGCTTTCTTT
CDR3aa: CASSESATLEAFF
d_gene: NA
abundance: NA
j_gene: TRBJ1-1
v_gene: TRBV6-1

CDR3nt: TGTGCCAGTACGGAGACTAGCGTCAAAAACATTCAGTACTTC
CDR3aa: CASTETSVKNIQYF
d_gene: TRBD2
abundance: NA
j_gene: TRBJ2-4
v_gene: TRBV19

CDR3nt: TGTGCAGTAAGCGGAGGGAAGGGAGAGACCCAGTACTTC
CDR3aa: CAVSGGKGETQYF
d_gene: NA
abundance: NA
j_gene: TRBJ2-5
v_gene: TRBV19

CDR3nt: TGTGCCAGCAGTCTCTACGGGACAGGCAACTATGGCTACACCTTC
CDR3aa: CASSLYGTGNYGYTF
d_gene: TRBD1
abundance: NA
j_gene: TRBJ1-2
v_gene: TRBV6-5

CDR3nt: TGTGCCAGCAGTTCTCGACTAGAGGTCGGGGAGCTGTTTTTT
CDR3aa: CASSSRLEVGELFF
d_gene: NA
abundance: NA
j_gene: TRBJ2-2
v_gene: TRBV6-5

CDR3nt: TGTGCCAGCAGCCCGGGAAACAGGGCAAACACCATATATTTT
CDR3aa: CASSPGNRANTIYF
d_gene: NA
abundance: NA
j_gene: TRBJ1-3
v_gene: TRBV5-4

CDR3nt: TGTGCCAGCAGCTTACAAACTGCTGGAAACACCATATATTTT
CDR3aa: CASSLQTAGNTIYF
d_gene: NA
abundance: NA
j_gene: TRBJ1-3
v_gene: TRBV7-6

CDR3nt: TGTGCCAGCAGGACTAACTCCGGGACATATAATTCCCCCCTCCACTTT
CDR3aa: CASRTNSGTYNSPLHF
d_gene: NA
abundance: once
j_gene: TRBJ1-6
v_gene: TRBV13

CDR3nt: TGTGCCAGTAGTATAGGGGCAGGGGATGTCTATGGTTACACCTTC
CDR3aa: CASSIGAGDVYGYTF
d_gene: NA
abundance: NA
j_gene: TRBJ1-2
v_gene: TRBV19

CDR3nt: TGCGCCAGCAGCCAAGGGCAGGGGGCACAAGAGACCCAGTACTTC
CDR3aa: CASSQGQGAQETQYF
d_gene: TRBD1
abundance: NA
j_gene: TRBJ2-5
v_gene: TRBV4-1

CDR3nt: TGCGCCAGCAGCCAAGATTGGAAGGGGGACGAGACCCAGTACTTC
CDR3aa: CASSQDWKGDETQYF
d_gene: NA
abundance: NA
j_gene: TRBJ2-5
v_gene: TRBV4-3